This TCR beta chain is from a study of response to subunit inactivated influenza vaccine. Study conclusions and caveats: It was the authors' suggestion that each seasonal influenza vaccination recruits few new T cells.

This clonotype occurred a few times. Antigen unknown. The CDR3 has 15 residues. Trimming stripped 6 bases from V and 0 bases from J, with 13 bases between. The V gene's germline CDR1 is ENHRY and CDR2 SYGVKD. Using its own MiXCR run on the RT-PCR reads, TCRdb lists one record per CDR3 protein. Among about 650,000 distinct CDR3 sequences listed, around a sixth were seen once. V is TRBV10-3 and J is TRBJ2-3; D is uncertain. The specimen comprised PBMCs from blood, sampled roughly 12 days after vaccination. This TCR came from a man aged 50 or older who received an inactivated influenza vaccine. Here the CDR3 reads CAISSPQYSTDTQYF. The CDR3 nucleotides read TGTGCCATCAGCTCCCCCCAGTATAGCACAGATACGCAGTATTTT.